Following are 12 T cell receptor beta chains from one sample sequenced in a study of T cell responses to AZD1222 COVID-19 vaccine. Libraries were prepared by immunoSEQ multiplex PCR; TCRdb keeps only in-frame clonotypes and omits some of them. The table has some 75,000 clones, nearly 90% seen once; the top ten hold approximately 11%. The sample here was peripheral blood, taken on day 0 of AZD1222 vaccination. These receptors were taken from an adult in good health.

This clone showed up just a few times. J is TRBJ1-6 and V is TRBV5-1; D not certain. Trimming removed 0 bases from V and 12 bases from J, with 7 bases in between. The CDR3 covers 12 residues. Germline-derived CDR1 and CDR2 are SGHRS and YFSETQ. The CDR3: CASSLGGVPLHF. CDR3 DNA sequence: TGCGCCAGCAGCTTGGGCGGCGTACCCCTCCACTTT.

This chain links TRBV5-1 with TRBJ2-7, with TRBD2 as a possible D gene (6 bases). Germline CDR1 reads SGHRS; CDR2 reads YFSETQ. The CDR3 consists of 16 residues. V lost 1 base and J 2 bases, leaving 16 bases between the germline ends. The CDR3 DNA is TGCGCCAGCAGCTTGTTTACAAGGGACTCACCCTACGAGCAGTACTTC. It specifies CASSLFTRDSPYEQYF.

This clone showed up just once. This chain uses TRBV9 with TRBJ2-1; tentatively, D is TRBD2 (6 bases). The CDR3 sequence is 17 residues long. V was cut by 1 base and J by 0 bases, with 14 bases left in between. Germline V gives CDR1 SGDLS, CDR2 YYNGEE. The CDR3 DNA reads TGTGCCAGCAGCGTAATCAGCGGGCCAAGCTCCTACAATGAGCAGTTCTTC. Residues: CASSVISGPSSYNEQFF.

Here the CDR3 DNA reads TGTGCCAGCATATCATCAGGAAACTACGAGCAGTACTTC. The encoded protein is CASISSGNYEQYF. This chain connects TRBV27 to TRBJ2-7; D uncertain. The V end lost 7 bases, the J end lost 3 bases, and 13 bases lay between the germline ends. This CDR3 has 13 residues. Germline values: CDR1 MNHEY, CDR2 SMNVEV (reference sequence).

The chain is built from TRBV28 and TRBJ1-5, with D unresolved. CDR3 size: 19 residues. V gave up 5 bases and J gave up 0 bases, with 23 bases separating them. Germline V gene data show CDR1 as MDHEN and CDR2 as SYDVKM. DNA for the CDR3: TGTGCCAGCAGTCCTCTCAGTGGGAAAACGGGCAGTAGCAATCAGCCCCAGCATTTT. Amino acids: CASSPLSGKTGSSNQPQHF.

The rearrangement joins TRBV7-9 to TRBJ2-1; 8 positions agree with TRBD1. After removal of 5 bases from V and 9 bases from J, the junction contained 12 bases not matched to a gene. The germline gives CDR1 SEHNR, CDR2 FQNEAQ (reference sequence). This CDR3 has 15 residues. This CDR3 reads CASSKGQGEVGEQFF. DNA of the CDR3: TGTGCCAGCAGCAAAGGACAGGGCGAGGTGGGTGAGCAGTTCTTC.

The chain combines TRBV11-2 with TRBJ2-1; 7 bases line up with TRBD2. The CDR3 sequence is 15 residues long. Germline CDR1 is SGHAT and CDR2 is FQNNGV. The J segment lost 4 bases and the V segment lost 5 bases, leaving 8 bases of the junction unmatched. CDR3 region: CASSQREAGYNEQFF. CDR3 DNA sequence: TGTGCCAGCAGCCAACGGGAGGCCGGTTACAATGAGCAGTTCTTC.

The V gene is TRBV21-1, the J gene TRBJ1-5; the D call in the table, TRBD1, was not verified against the DNA. TRBV21-1 is flagged as a pseudogene. The CDR3 loop spans 19 amino acids. For the CDR3, the DNA is TGTGCCAGCAGCAACCACCCAGCCGATAGGACAGCTTCCAATCAGCCCCAGCATTTT. This sequence encodes CASSNHPADRTASNQPQHF.

The chain recombines TRBV18 with TRBJ1-2, with a possible D match to TRBD1 (5 bases). V lost 3 bases and J lost 5, with 13 bases in between. The CDR3 has 14 amino acids. CDR1 is KGHSH, CDR2 LQKENI, per germline. The CDR3 bases are TGTGCCAGCTCACCCTTGGACACGGAATATGGCTACACCTTC. As protein: CASSPLDTEYGYTF.

This chain joins TRBV10-3 and TRBJ2-7, with TRBD1 matching over 8 bases. In germline, CDR1 is ENHRY, CDR2 SYGVKD. Trimming removed 11 bases from V and 7 bases from J; junction bases left unmatched: 7. The CDR3 loop spans 11 amino acids. The CDR3 sequence is CASGTGSEQYV. In nucleotides, the CDR3 is TGTGCCTCCGGGACAGGTTCAGAGCAGTACGTC.

The CDR3 nucleotides read TGTGCCACCAGTGCCAAGGTCGGGCTAGTAGATACGCAGTATTTT. Its translation: CATSAKVGLVDTQYF. This rearrangement joins TRBV24-1 to TRBJ2-3; the D is unclear. The CDR3 extends over 15 amino acids. CDR1 is KGHDR and CDR2 is SFDVKD in the germline V gene. V lost 5 bases to trimming and J lost 5 bases, with 16 bases between them.

This clone appeared a single time. The V gene is TRBV2, the J gene TRBJ1-2, with D unclear. The CDR3 sequence is 16 residues long. The V and J ends lost 2 bases and 1 base respectively, with 14 bases between them. The V gene's germline CDR1 is SNHLY and CDR2 FYNNEI. The CDR3 DNA reads TGTGCCAGCAGTGAATGGATAGGAAGATATAACTATGGCTACACCTTC. Its protein product is CASSEWIGRYNYGYTF. The full variable domain, in which reference TRBV2 and TRBJ1-2 provide the parts outside the CDR3, is EPEVTQTPSHQVTQMGQEVILRCVPISNHLYFYWYRQILGQKVEFLVSFYNNEISEKSEIFDDQFSVERPDGSNFTLKIRSTKLEDSAMYFCASSEWIGRYNYGYTFGSGTRLTVV.